A selection of T cell receptor beta chains follows, all from one sample in a study of memory B cells and T cells in multiple sclerosis. These receptors' targets are unknown. Sequencing was performed with immunoSEQ multiplex PCR; in TCRdb, only in-frame clones are kept and a portion is missing. The sample shows 40,000 to 50,000 clones, roughly 87% of them seen only once. Sequencing input: PBMCs from blood kept in culture. These receptors all stem from a human donor with multiple sclerosis. CDR3s include the opening cysteine and the closing phenylalanine or tryptophan. D genes are given only for firm matches. Size is stated for part of the rows, as once, few or many counts, or as a class when the clone is expanded.

clone size	V gene	D gene	J gene	CDR3 DNA	CDR3 protein
.	TRBV5-5	.	TRBJ2-3	TGTGCCAGCAGCTTGCCCCAGCCTAGCACAGATACGCAGTATTTT	CASSLPQPSTDTQYF
.	TRBV19	.	TRBJ2-3	TGTGCCAGTAGTATTTCCCAGGCTTCAGATACGCAGTATTTT	CASSISQASDTQYF
.	TRBV9	TRBD2	TRBJ2-5	TGTGCCAGCAGCGCGACTAGCGGACAAGAGACCCAGTACTTC	CASSATSGQETQYF
.	TRBV27	TRBD1	TRBJ2-3	TGTGCCAGCAGTTCACCCGGGACAGGGCCGACAGATACGCAGTATTTT	CASSSPGTGPTDTQYF
.	TRBV18	.	TRBJ1-2	TGTGCCAGCTCACCCGAAACAGGTCCTTATGGCTACACCTTC	CASSPETGPYGYTF
.	TRBV6-5	TRBD2	TRBJ2-2	TGTGCCAGCAGTTGGACTAGCGGGGGGGCCCCTTTGGAGCTGTTTTTT	CASSWTSGGAPLELFF
.	TRBV13	.	TRBJ1-1	TGTGCCAGCAGCCTCCCAGCCACTGAAGCTTTCTTT	CASSLPATEAFF
few	TRBV4-1	.	TRBJ2-3	TGCGCCAGCAGCCAAATAGGGCATGATACGCAGTATTTT	CASSQIGHDTQYF
.	TRBV6-5	TRBD1	TRBJ2-7	TGTGCCAGCAGTTTAAGATACCGACAGGGTCTGCACGAGCAGTATTTC	CASSLRYRQGLHEQYF
.	TRBV15	.	TRBJ1-3	TGTGCCACCAGCGCCGTGCTTCCAACTGGAAACACCATATATTTT	CATSAVLPTGNTIYF
.	TRBV4-1	.	TRBJ2-2	TGCGCCAGCAGCCAAGCGTGGGGTATTGCCGGGGAGCTGTTTTTT	CASSQAWGIAGELFF
.	TRBV4-1	TRBD2	TRBJ2-3	TGCGCCAGCAGTCCTCTAGCGGGGGGGCTAGGGACAGATACGCAGTATTTT	CASSPLAGGLGTDTQYF
.	TRBV6-4	.	TRBJ2-1	TGTGCCAGCAGTGTGGGGGGTTACAATGAGCAGTTCTTC	CASSVGGYNEQFF
.	TRBV2	.	TRBJ1-5	TGTGCCGGCTGTATGACATCTTCTAGCAATCAGCCCCAGCATTTT	CAGCMTSSSNQPQHF
.	TRBV6-5	.	TRBJ2-5	TGTGCCAGCAGTTTAACAGGAGACCAAGAGACCCAGTACTTC	CASSLTGDQETQYF
.	TRBV6-6	.	TRBJ1-1	TGTGCCAGCAGTTACGTAAGGGGGGCTGAAGCTTTCTTT	CASSYVRGAEAFF
.	TRBV2	.	TRBJ1-1	TGTGCCAGCAGCGTGAACAGGAACACTGAAGCTTTCTTT	CASSVNRNTEAFF
medium-sized	TRBV28	.	TRBJ1-5	TGTGCCAGCAGTACCGCGCTCGGTAGGAATCAGCCCCAGCATTTT	CASSTALGRNQPQHF
.	TRBV7-8	.	TRBJ1-2	TGTGCCAGCAGCTTAGCGGGAGGCGGCCTGAAGCTGGGAGGCTACACCTTC	CASSLAGGGLKLGGYTF
.	TRBV2	.	TRBJ2-7	TGTGCCAGCAGTCTAGGGGGTCCAGTTGAGCAGTACTTC	CASSLGGPVEQYF
.	TRBV30	TRBD2	TRBJ2-1	TGTGCCTGGAGTGTCGGCAGCGGGGCCTACAATGAGCAGTTCTTC	CAWSVGSGAYNEQFF
few	TRBV11-1	.	TRBJ1-2	TGTGCCAGCAGCCACATACAGGGCGAGAATGGCTACACCTTC	CASSHIQGENGYTF
.	TRBV6-5	TRBD1	TRBJ1-1	TGTGCCAGCAGAAGGGAGGGGGCGCAGTCTGAAGCTTTCTTT	CASRREGAQSEAFF
.	TRBV12-5	.	TRBJ2-3	TGTGCTAGTGGTTTTGGCAAGACAGATACGCAGTATTTT	CASGFGKTDTQYF
.	TRBV2	.	TRBJ2-5	TGTGCCAGCAGTGAATGGACTGGCCAAGAGACCCAGTACTTC	CASSEWTGQETQYF
.	TRBV7-3	TRBD1	TRBJ2-5	TGTGCCAGCAGCTCACAGGGGGCGCTTACAGAGACCCAGTACTTC	CASSSQGALTETQYF
.	TRBV11-3	TRBD2	TRBJ2-1	TGTGCCAGCAGTCCCCTAGCGGTAAGCTCCTACAATGAGCAGTTCTTC	CASSPLAVSSYNEQFF
.	TRBV11-2	.	TRBJ2-7	TGTGCCAGCAGCTTCTCCCAACCGGGGGAGCAGTACTTC	CASSFSQPGEQYF